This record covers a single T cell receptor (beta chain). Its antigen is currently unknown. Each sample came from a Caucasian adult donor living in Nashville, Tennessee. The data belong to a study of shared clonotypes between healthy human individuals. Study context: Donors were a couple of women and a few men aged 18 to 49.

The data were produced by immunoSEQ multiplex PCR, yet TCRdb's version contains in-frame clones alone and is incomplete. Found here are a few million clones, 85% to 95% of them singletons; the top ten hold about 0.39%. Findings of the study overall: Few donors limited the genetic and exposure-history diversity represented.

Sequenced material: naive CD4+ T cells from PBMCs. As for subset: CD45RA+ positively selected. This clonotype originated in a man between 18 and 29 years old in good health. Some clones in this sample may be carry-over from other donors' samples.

CDR3 sequence (DNA): TGCGCCAGCAGCGGAGAACGGGACAGGGCCTACGAGCAGTACTTC. This encodes CASSGERDRAYEQYF. The chain has TRBV5-1 and TRBJ2-7, with 9 positions matching TRBD1. From germline, CDR1 is SGHRS and CDR2 YFSETQ. V dropped 4 bases and J dropped 2; count of bases not matched to a gene: 7. The CDR3 is made up of 15 amino acids.